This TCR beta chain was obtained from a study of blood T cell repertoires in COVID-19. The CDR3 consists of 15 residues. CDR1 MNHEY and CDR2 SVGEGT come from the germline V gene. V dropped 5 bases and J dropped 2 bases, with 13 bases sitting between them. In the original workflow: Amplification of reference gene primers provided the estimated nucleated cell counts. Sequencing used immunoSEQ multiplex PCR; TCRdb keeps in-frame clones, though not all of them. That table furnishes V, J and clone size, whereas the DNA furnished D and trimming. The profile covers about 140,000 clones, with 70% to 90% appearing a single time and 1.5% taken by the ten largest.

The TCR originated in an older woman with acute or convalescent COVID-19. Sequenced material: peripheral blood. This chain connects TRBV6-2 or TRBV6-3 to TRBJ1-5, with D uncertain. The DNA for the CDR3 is TGTGCCAGCAGTCAGGCAAGGCGGGGCAATCAGCCCCAGCATTTT. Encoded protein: CASSQARRGNQPQHF.